This is a list of T cell receptor beta chains from one sample in a study of blood T cell repertoires in COVID-19. The table came from immunoSEQ multiplex PCR; TCRdb's copy has only in-frame clones and leaves some out. The repertoire holds around 60,000 clones, with over 85% as singletons. Source material: peripheral blood. The source of these receptors is a man aged 55 to 69 with acute or convalescent COVID-19. Each CDR3 is given with its conserved first and last residue.

j_call v_call cdr3_aa
TRBJ1-6 TRBV2 CASKSQGNSPLHF
TRBJ2-1 TRBV3-1/TRBV3-2 CASSQDQDWAETNYNEQFF
TRBJ1-1 TRBV6-4 CASSDGTGSEAFF
TRBJ2-1 TRBV5-1 CASSLREDRANEQFF
TRBJ2-1 TRBV20-1 CSASKDRRISEQFF
TRBJ2-3 TRBV10-2 CASSERVLDTQYF
TRBJ2-3 TRBV27 CASRRTGGKGTDTQYF
TRBJ2-7 TRBV29-1 CSVDEGGRQYF
TRBJ1-3 TRBV5-1 CASSLGGENTIYF
TRBJ1-5 TRBV6-5 CASSPSQGAQHF
TRBJ1-2 TRBV5-6 CASRAFDRPYGYTF